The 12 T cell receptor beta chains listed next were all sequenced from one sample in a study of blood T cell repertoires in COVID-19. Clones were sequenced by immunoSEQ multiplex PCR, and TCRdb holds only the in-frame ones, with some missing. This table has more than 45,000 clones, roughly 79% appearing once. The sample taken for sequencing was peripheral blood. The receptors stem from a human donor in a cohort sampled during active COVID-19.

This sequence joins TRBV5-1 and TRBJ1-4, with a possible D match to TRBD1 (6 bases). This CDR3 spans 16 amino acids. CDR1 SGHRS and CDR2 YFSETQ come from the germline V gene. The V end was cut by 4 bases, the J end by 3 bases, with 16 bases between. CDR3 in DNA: TGCGCCAGCAGCCCGTGGGGGCAGGGATCTAATGAAAAACTGTTTTTT. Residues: CASSPWGQGSNEKLFF.

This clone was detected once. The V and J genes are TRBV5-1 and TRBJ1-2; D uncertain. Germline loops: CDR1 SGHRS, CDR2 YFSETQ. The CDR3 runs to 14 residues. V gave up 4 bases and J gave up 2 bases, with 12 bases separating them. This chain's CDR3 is CASSLNSQNYGYTF. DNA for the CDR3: TGCGCCAGCAGCCTCAACAGCCAAAACTATGGCTACACCTTC. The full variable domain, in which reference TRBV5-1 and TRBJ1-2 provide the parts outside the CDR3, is KAGVTQTPRYLIKTRGQQVTLSCSPISGHRSVSWYQQTPGQGLQFLFEYFSETQRNKGNFPGRFSGRQFSNSRSEMNVSTLELGDSALYLCASSLNSQNYGYTFGSGTRLTVV.

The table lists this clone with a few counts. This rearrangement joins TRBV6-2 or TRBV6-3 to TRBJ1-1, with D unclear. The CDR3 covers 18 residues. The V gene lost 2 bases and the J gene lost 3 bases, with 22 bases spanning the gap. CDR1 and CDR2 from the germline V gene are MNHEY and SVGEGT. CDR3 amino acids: CASSYEGGAMEWDTEAFF. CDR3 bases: TGTGCCAGCAGTTACGAGGGCGGCGCCATGGAGTGGGACACTGAAGCTTTCTTT.

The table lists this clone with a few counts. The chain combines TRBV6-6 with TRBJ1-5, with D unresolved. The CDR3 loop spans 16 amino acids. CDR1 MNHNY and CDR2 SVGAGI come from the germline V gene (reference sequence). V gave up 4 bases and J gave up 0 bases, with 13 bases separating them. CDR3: CASSFQSWSSNQPQHF. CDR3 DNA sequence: TGTGCCAGCAGTTTCCAAAGTTGGAGTAGCAATCAGCCCCAGCATTTT.

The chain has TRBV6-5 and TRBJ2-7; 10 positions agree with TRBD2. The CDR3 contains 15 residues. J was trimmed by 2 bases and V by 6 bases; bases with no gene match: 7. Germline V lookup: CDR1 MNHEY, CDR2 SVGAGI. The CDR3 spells CASRSISGRAYEQYF. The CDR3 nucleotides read TGTGCCAGCAGATCCATAAGCGGGAGGGCCTACGAGCAGTACTTC.

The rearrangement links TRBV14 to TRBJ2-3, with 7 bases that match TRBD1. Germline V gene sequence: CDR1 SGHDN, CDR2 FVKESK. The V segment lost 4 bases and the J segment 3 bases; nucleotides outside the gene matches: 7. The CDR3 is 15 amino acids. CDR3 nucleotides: TGTGCCAGCAGCCCAGGGGGAGCCCTGACAGATACGCAGTATTTT. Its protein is CASSPGGALTDTQYF.

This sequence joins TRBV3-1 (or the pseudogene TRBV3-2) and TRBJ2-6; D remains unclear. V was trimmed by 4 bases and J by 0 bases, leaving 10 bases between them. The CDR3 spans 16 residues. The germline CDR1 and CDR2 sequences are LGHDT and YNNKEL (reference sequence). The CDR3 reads CASSPQVISGANVLTF. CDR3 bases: TGTGCCAGCAGCCCCCAGGTCATCTCTGGGGCCAACGTCCTGACTTTC.

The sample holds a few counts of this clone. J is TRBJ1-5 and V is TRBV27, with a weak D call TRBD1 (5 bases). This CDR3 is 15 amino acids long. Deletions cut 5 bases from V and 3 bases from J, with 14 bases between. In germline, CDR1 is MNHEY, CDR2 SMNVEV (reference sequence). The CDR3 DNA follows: TGTGCCAGCAGTCCCTCGTCAGGGATCAATCAGCCCCAGCATTTT. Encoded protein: CASSPSSGINQPQHF.

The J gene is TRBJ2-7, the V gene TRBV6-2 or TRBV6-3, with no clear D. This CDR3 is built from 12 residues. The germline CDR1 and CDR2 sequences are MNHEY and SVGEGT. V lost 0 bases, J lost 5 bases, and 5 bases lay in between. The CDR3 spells CASSYSTHEQYF. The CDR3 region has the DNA TGTGCCAGCAGTTACTCGACACACGAGCAGTACTTC.

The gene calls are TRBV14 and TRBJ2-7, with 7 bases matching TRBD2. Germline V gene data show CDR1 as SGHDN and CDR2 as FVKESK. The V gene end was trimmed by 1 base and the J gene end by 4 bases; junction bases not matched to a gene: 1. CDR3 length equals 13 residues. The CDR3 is CASSQGTRYEQYF. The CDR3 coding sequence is TGTGCCAGCAGCCAAGGGACTAGATACGAGCAGTACTTC.

The CDR3 reads CASSLQGYEQYF. DNA for the CDR3: TGTGCCAGCAGCTTGCAGGGCTACGAGCAGTACTTC. This chain connects TRBV5-4 to TRBJ2-7; possible D gene TRBD1, 5 bases. V dropped 1 base and J dropped 3 bases, with 5 bases sitting between them. CDR1 is SGHNT and CDR2 is YYREEE in the germline V gene (reference sequence). This CDR3 spans 12 amino acids. Supplemented by reference TRBV5-4 and TRBJ2-7, the full variable domain reads ETGVTQSPTHLIKTRGQQVTLRCSSQSGHNTVSWYQQALGQGPQFIFQYYREEENGRGNFPPRFSGLQFPNYSSELNVNALELDDSALYLCASSLQGYEQYFGPGTRLTVT.

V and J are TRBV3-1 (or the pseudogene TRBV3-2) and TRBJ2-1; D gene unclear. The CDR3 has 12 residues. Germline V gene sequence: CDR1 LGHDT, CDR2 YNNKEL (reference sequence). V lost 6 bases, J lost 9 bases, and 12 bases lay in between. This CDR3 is CASSSISGEQFF. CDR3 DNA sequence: TGTGCCAGCAGTTCAATCTCAGGTGAGCAGTTCTTC.